A selection of T cell receptor beta chains follows, all from one sample in a study of long-term antiretroviral therapy in people with HIV. Generated by immunoSEQ multiplex PCR, the TCRdb table keeps only in-frame clones and is missing some. The sample gives roughly 29,000 clones, around three quarters of which show up once; approximately 7.2% is in the top ten. The sequencing here drew on unsorted PBMCs, taken 0.3 years after starting antiretroviral therapy. The source is a man aged 40-49 years with HIV. The CDR3 runs from the conserved cysteine through the conserved F or W. D genes are given only for firm matches. Clone size appears in some rows only: once, few, many, or a class for an expanded clone.

cdr3_length	v_call	d_call	clone_size	j_call	cdr3_aa	cdr3_nt
15	TRBV4-1	-	once	TRBJ2-7	CASSQDPGAPYEQYF	TGCGCCAGCAGCCAAGACCCCGGGGCCCCCTACGAGCAGTACTTC
15	TRBV5-1	-	-	TRBJ1-5	CASSSTDSFNQPQHF	TGCGCCAGCAGCAGCACAGACAGCTTCAATCAGCCCCAGCATTTT
13	TRBV5-1	-	-	TRBJ2-3	CASSFPGADTQYF	TGCGCCAGCAGCTTCCCCGGGGCTGATACGCAGTATTTT
19	TRBV4-1	-	-	TRBJ1-2	CASSQDDIPRRAANYGYTF	TGCGCCAGCAGCCAAGATGATATCCCCCGCAGGGCCGCTAACTATGGCTACACCTTC
13	TRBV29-1	TRBD1	-	TRBJ1-5	CSVGTGGNQPQHF	TGCAGCGTAGGGACAGGGGGCAATCAGCCCCAGCATTTT
15	TRBV6-5	TRBD1	few	TRBJ1-2	CASSSQGQGNYGYTF	TGTGCCAGCAGTTCCCAAGGACAGGGGAACTATGGCTACACCTTC
13	TRBV18	-	-	TRBJ1-1	CASSPQVDTEAFF	TGTGCCAGCTCCCCTCAGGTTGATACTGAAGCTTTCTTT
14	TRBV15	-	-	TRBJ2-7	CATSRDRKPYEQYF	TGTGCCACCAGCAGAGACAGGAAACCGTACGAGCAGTACTTC
15	TRBV5-1	-	-	TRBJ2-3	CASSSWGQGTDTQYF	TGCGCCAGCAGCTCGTGGGGGCAGGGCACAGATACGCAGTATTTT
13	TRBV6-5	-	-	TRBJ2-5	CASSLDTQETQYF	TGTGCCAGCAGTCTCGACACGCAAGAGACCCAGTACTTC
19	TRBV12-5	-	-	TRBJ1-5	CARVGCRGPQQTHNQPQHF	TGTGCTAGAGTTGGATGCAGGGGCCCACAGCAGACCCACAATCAGCCCCAGCATTTT
15	TRBV2	-	-	TRBJ2-7	CASSDEQILAYEQYF	TGTGCCAGCAGTGACGAACAGATTCTGGCCTACGAGCAGTACTTC
16	TRBV19	-	-	TRBJ1-5	CASSIRGVQGNQPQHF	TGTGCCAGTAGTATACGAGGGGTGCAGGGCAATCAGCCCCAGCATTTT
14	TRBV6-1	TRBD1	-	TRBJ1-2	CASNWGQGAGGYTF	TGTGCCAGCAACTGGGGACAGGGGGCTGGCGGCTACACCTTC
13	TRBV6-5	-	-	TRBJ2-1	CASTSGRDGEQFF	TGTGCCAGCACCTCGGGACGGGACGGTGAGCAGTTCTTC
14	TRBV28	-	-	TRBJ2-5	CASTLGGGVETQYF	TGTGCCAGCACCCTTGGAGGAGGGGTGGAGACCCAGTACTTC
16	TRBV7-9	TRBD1	-	TRBJ2-7	CASSFPRTGANYEQYF	TGTGCCAGCAGCTTTCCTAGGACAGGTGCTAACTACGAGCAGTACTTC
13	TRBV2	-	-	TRBJ1-1	CASSGGAGTEAFF	TGTGCCAGCAGTGGGGGTGCAGGGACTGAAGCTTTCTTT
13	TRBV4-3	-	-	TRBJ2-1	CASSQERIGEQFF	TGCGCCAGCAGCCAAGAAAGAATCGGTGAGCAGTTCTTC
11	TRBV7-3	-	-	TRBJ2-7	CASSSGGEQYF	TGTGCCAGCAGCTCAGGAGGCGAGCAGTACTTC
15	TRBV9	-	-	TRBJ2-7	CASSEGGGTFNEQYF	TGTGCCAGCAGCGAGGGGGGCGGTACGTTTAACGAGCAGTACTTC
15	TRBV7-3	TRBD2	once	TRBJ2-1	CASSPLAGGGNEQFF	TGTGCCAGCAGCCCGCTAGCGGGGGGCGGGAATGAGCAGTTCTTC
14	TRBV5-1	TRBD1	-	TRBJ2-7	CASSLRQGPYEQYF	TGCGCCAGCAGCCTGCGACAGGGGCCTTACGAGCAGTACTTC
15	TRBV7-2	-	-	TRBJ1-3	CASSLRAFSGNTIYF	TGTGCCAGCAGCCTTAGGGCCTTCTCTGGAAACACCATATATTTT
18	TRBV11-2	-	-	TRBJ2-5	CASSLDQGHRVGQETQYF	TGTGCCAGCAGCTTAGATCAGGGCCACAGGGTAGGACAAGAGACCCAGTACTTC
13	TRBV18	-	-	TRBJ2-7	CASSPPSVYEQYF	TGTGCCAGCTCACCACCTTCAGTCTACGAGCAGTACTTC